This record covers a single T cell receptor (beta chain). There are a few counts of this clonotype. Its binding antigen is unknown. Qualities for individual bases were not recorded, and no much larger clone is one base off. Per the publication, the treatment or condition label means: in vitro stimulation with specific CMV peptide epitopes to enrich CMV-specific T cells. The record originates from a study of T cell repertoires in cytomegalovirus infection (dated by TCRdb to about 2019). Background on the whole study: Alongside well-studied HLA-B-restricted epitopes, the peptide stimulations were aimed at recently identified HLA-C-restricted CMV epitopes, whose presentation resists viral immunomodulation. Donor HLA type was relevant to the analysis, as public TCR beta signatures indicated carriage of CMV infection together with the matching HLA type.

Study-wide conclusions, independent of this receptor: Cumulative frequency of public TCR beta family members discriminated carriers of CMV infection plus the relevant HLA type in this cohort and an independent approximately 370-donor cohort. The ex vivo response was dominated by HLA-C-restricted CMV-specific TCR beta clonotypes, which also provided the single most frequent clonotype in two of eight donors.

Sequences MNHNS (CDR1) and SASEGT (CDR2) are obtained from the germline V gene. Relative to germline, V is 6 bases shorter and J is 7 bases shorter, with 15 bases between their ends. The CDR3 covers 14 residues, taking in both the cysteine and the phenylalanine. Of all the DNA, just the CDR3 is kept, 42 bases in frame from base 1. The sample was run on an Illumina HiSeq 1500. TCRdb itself trimmed the public reads at Q25 with fastp, ran MiXCR and retained productive beta chains. Every distinct CDR3 protein forms one entry, paired with its most common genes and DNA. The sample table lists 570,000 or so distinct CDR3 sequences, roughly 42% of them with a count of one. The top ten clonotypes cover around 48% of the sample.

The starting material was cultured PBMCs, obtained from culture after CMV antigen stimulation. The sequence is built from TRBV6-1 and TRBJ2-2, with a tentative D gene TRBD2 over 5 matching bases. The clonotype comes from a human donor in good health (CMV status not recorded). Some clones in this sample may be carry-over from other donors' samples. At the DNA level, the sequence is TGTGCCAGCAGAGTAGGAAGCCGGGGCGGGGAGCTGTTTTTT. Translation gives CASRVGSRGGELFF.